One and the same sample provided the 17 T cell receptor beta chains below, sequenced in a study of cytomegalovirus exposure and HLA in healthy donors. Repertoires were generated with immunoSEQ multiplex PCR, while TCRdb's copy carries only in-frame clones and drops some. The sample yields over 150,000 clones, 85% seen once. Sample: PBMCs. These receptors originate from a man between 18 and 29 years old in good health and CMV-seropositive.

This clone was observed once. The chain joins TRBV9 to TRBJ1-1; 7 bases align to TRBD1. Trimming removed 3 bases from V and 1 base from J; junction bases left unmatched: 6. Germline V gene lookup returns CDR1 SGDLS and CDR2 YYNGEE. The CDR3 runs 15 residues. The DNA of the CDR3 is TGTGCCAGCAGCGCCGGGACAGTACAGAACACTGAAGCTTTCTTT. Translating gives CASSAGTVQNTEAFF.

The chain employs TRBV18 and TRBJ2-5; the match to TRBD1 covers 10 bases. Trimming cost V 5 bases and J 6 bases; bases outside gene matches: 15. The CDR3 is 17 residues long. Per the germline V gene, CDR1 is KGHSH and CDR2 is LQKENI. The CDR3: CASSSNSGTGVIKTQYF. CDR3 bases: TGTGCCAGCTCATCAAATTCCGGGACAGGGGTAATAAAGACCCAGTACTTC.

V gene TRBV5-1 combines with J gene TRBJ2-1; D not certain. The V and J ends lost 3 bases and 5 bases respectively, with 18 bases between them. The CDR3 sequence is 16 residues long. The germline CDR1 and CDR2 sequences are SGHRS and YFSETQ. The CDR3 nucleotides are TGCGCCAGCAGCTCGCGCTCCACCATACGGGACAATGAGCAGTTCTTC. Translated: CASSSRSTIRDNEQFF.

The chain uses TRBV7-8 and TRBJ1-5, with 10 positions matching TRBD1. Germline CDR1 SGHVS, CDR2 FQNEAQ. V dropped 1 base and J dropped 0; count of bases not matched to a gene: 3. This CDR3 contains 17 residues. CDR3 protein: CASSLGQGAYSNQPQHF. In DNA form, the CDR3 reads TGTGCCAGCAGCTTAGGACAGGGGGCGTATAGCAATCAGCCCCAGCATTTT.

This clone was recorded once. The V and J genes are TRBV4-2 and TRBJ2-3, with 10 bases matching TRBD2. With 2 bases clipped from V and 2 bases from J, the junction kept 7 bases outside the gene matches. Germline CDR1 reads LGHNA; CDR2 reads YNFKEQ. The CDR3 runs to 17 residues. The CDR3 here is CASSQSSAGGFTDTQYF. The CDR3 DNA reads TGTGCCAGCAGCCAAAGTTCAGCGGGGGGGTTCACAGATACGCAGTATTTT.

The chain carries TRBV9 and TRBJ1-1; D perhaps matches TRBD1 (5 bases). Between the trimmed V and J ends, which lost 7 bases and 5 bases, there was a span of 15 bases. In germline, CDR1 is SGDLS, CDR2 YYNGEE. The CDR3 runs 13 residues. DNA of the CDR3: TGTGCCAGCGGGGAGGGTCGGGGGACTGAAGCTTTCTTT. Its protein is CASGEGRGTEAFF.

Concerning this clone: The sample holds other DNA sequences that translate to the same CDR3. The chain couples TRBV18 to TRBJ2-3, with 7 bases identical to TRBD2. The CDR3 covers 15 residues. Germline CDR1 and CDR2: KGHSH and LQKENI. V gave up 3 bases and J gave up 3 bases; unmatched junction bases: 6. CDR3 loop: CASSPPGRGTDTQYF. DNA of the CDR3: TGTGCCAGCTCACCTCCTGGGAGGGGTACAGATACGCAGTATTTT. The whole variable domain, remainder taken from reference TRBV18 and TRBJ2-3, is NAGVMQNPRHLVRRRGQEARLRCSPMKGHSHVYWYRQLPEEGLKFMVYLQKENIIDESGMPKERFSAEFPKEGPSILRIQQVVRGDSAAYFCASSPPGRGTDTQYFGPGTRLTVL.

This sequence joins TRBV27 and TRBJ2-1; TRBD1 aligns across 9 bases. The CDR3 is made up of 14 amino acids. V trimming: 8 bases; J trimming: 7 bases; junction bases outside the gene matches: 9. The germline V gene encodes CDR1 MNHEY and CDR2 SMNVEV (reference sequence). The CDR3 DNA sequence: TGTGCCAGCTCCTGGACAGGGGAGGGGAATGAGCAGTTCTTC. Protein sequence: CASSWTGEGNEQFF.

This clone was detected once. This rearrangement joins TRBV18 to TRBJ2-5; weak D call: TRBD2 (5 bases). Germline-derived CDR1 and CDR2 are KGHSH and LQKENI. Trimming took 2 bases from V and 5 from J, leaving 9 bases between them. The CDR3 extends over 13 amino acids. CDR3 coding DNA: TGTGCCAGCTCACCATTATCGGGGGAGACCCAGTACTTC. Encoded protein: CASSPLSGETQYF.

This clone was seen only a few times. J is TRBJ2-7 and V is TRBV2; no definite D call. From germline, CDR1 is SNHLY and CDR2 FYNNEI. This CDR3 comprises 12 residues. Deletions cut 4 bases from V and 9 bases from J, with 13 bases between. CDR3 bases: TGTGCCAGCAGTGGGGCCCTGGGTAGGCAGTACTTC. Residues: CASSGALGRQYF.

This chain joins TRBV28 and TRBJ1-5, with 9 positions matching TRBD1. The V gene end was trimmed by 7 bases and the J gene end by 9 bases; junction bases not matched to a gene: 16. The germline V gene has CDR1 MDHEN and CDR2 SYDVKM. CDR3 length equals 16 residues. CDR3 bases: TGTGCCAGCACCCCCACCGGGACAGGGCGCGCATGGCCCCAGCATTTT. This translates into CASTPTGTGRAWPQHF.

This clone was recorded only once. CDR3 amino acids: CASSLASRTGAQSYTF. The CDR3 DNA reads TGTGCCAGCAGTCTGGCGTCTAGGACAGGAGCTCAGAGCTACACCTTC. V and J are TRBV28 and TRBJ1-2; 7 bases match TRBD1. The CDR3 extends over 16 amino acids. Trimming at V came to 5 bases and at J to 9 bases, leaving 18 bases not matched to a gene. The germline CDR1 and CDR2 sequences are MDHEN and SYDVKM.

This chain uses TRBV28 with TRBJ1-2; D remains unclear. V lost 7 bases to trimming and J lost 6 bases, with 12 bases between them. This CDR3 contains 12 residues. Looked up from germline, CDR1 is MDHEN and CDR2 is SYDVKM. This CDR3 is CASTGRPDGYTF. CDR3 in DNA: TGTGCCAGCACCGGCAGGCCCGATGGCTACACCTTC.

The chain couples TRBV18 to TRBJ2-5, with 8 bases lining up with TRBD2. The CDR3 has 13 residues. J was trimmed by 3 bases and V by 5 bases; bases with no gene match: 2. CDR1 is KGHSH and CDR2 is LQKENI in the germline V gene. CDR3 nucleotide sequence: TGTGCCAGCTCAAGCGGGAGCGAAGAGACCCAGTACTTC. This sequence encodes CASSSGSEETQYF.

The chain recombines TRBV5-5 with TRBJ2-3, with 9 nucleotides matching TRBD2. The CDR3 runs to 15 residues. Germline V gives CDR1 SGHKS, CDR2 YYEKEE (reference sequence). With 0 bases clipped from V and 6 bases from J, the junction kept 5 bases outside the gene matches. The CDR3 protein is CASSLGGTSRDTQYF. The CDR3 region has the DNA TGTGCCAGCAGCTTGGGGGGGACTAGCCGCGATACGCAGTATTTT.

The J gene is TRBJ1-4, the V gene TRBV4-2; D is possibly TRBD1 (6 bases). V lost 1 base and J 14 bases, leaving 11 bases between the germline ends. The CDR3 length is 12 residues. The germline V gene has CDR1 LGHNA and CDR2 YNFKEQ. The CDR3 is CASSQVRQGLFF. The DNA of the CDR3 is TGTGCCAGCAGCCAAGTTCGCCAGGGGCTGTTTTTT.

This clone was observed a few times. V usage is TRBV5-1 and J usage is TRBJ2-7; D uncertain. This CDR3 comprises 12 residues. In germline, CDR1 is SGHRS, CDR2 YFSETQ. V was cut by 4 bases and J by 5 bases, with 10 bases left in between. The chain's CDR3 is CASSTRSDEQYF. The CDR3 nucleotides read TGCGCCAGCAGCACCAGAAGCGACGAGCAGTACTTC.